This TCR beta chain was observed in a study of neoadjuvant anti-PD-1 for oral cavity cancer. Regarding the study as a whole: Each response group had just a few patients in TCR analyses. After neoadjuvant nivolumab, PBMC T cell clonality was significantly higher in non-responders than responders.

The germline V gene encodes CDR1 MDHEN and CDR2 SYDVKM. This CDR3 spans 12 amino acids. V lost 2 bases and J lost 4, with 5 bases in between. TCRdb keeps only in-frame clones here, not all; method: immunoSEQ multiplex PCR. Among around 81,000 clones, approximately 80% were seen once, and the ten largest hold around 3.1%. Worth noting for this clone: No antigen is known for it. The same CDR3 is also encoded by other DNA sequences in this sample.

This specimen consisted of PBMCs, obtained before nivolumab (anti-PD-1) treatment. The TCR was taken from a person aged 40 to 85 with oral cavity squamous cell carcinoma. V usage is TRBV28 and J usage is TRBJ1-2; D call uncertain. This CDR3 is CASSLPGYGYTF. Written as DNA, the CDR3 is TGTGCCAGCAGTTTACCCGGCTATGGCTACACCTTC.